The 19 T cell receptor beta chains below all came from one sample that was sequenced in a study of breast tumors, draining lymph nodes, adjacent tissues. TCRdb analysed the multiplex PCR reads with MiXCR anew, one entry per CDR3 protein. The sample has over 200,000 distinct CDR3 sequences, about 34% seen once. Axillary draining lymph nodes of breast cancer patients supplied the node samples. Source material: axillary lymph node tissue. The receptors were sampled from a female donor with breast cancer. Some clones in this sample may be carry-over from other donors' samples.

The chain is built from TRBV24-1 and TRBJ1-6; no reliable D call. V was trimmed by 7 bases and J by 5 bases, leaving 2 bases between them. CDR1 KGHDR and CDR2 SFDVKD come from the germline V gene. This CDR3 comprises 11 residues. DNA for the CDR3: TGTGCCACCAGAGATAATTCACCCCTCCACTTT. Translation: CATRDNSPLHF.

This chain links TRBV6-2 or TRBV6-3 with TRBJ2-2; 11 bases fit TRBD2. V was clipped by 6 bases and J by 5 bases; unmatched bases: 20. Germline V gene sequence: CDR1 MNHEY, CDR2 SVGEGT. CDR3 size: 20 residues. The CDR3 coding sequence is TGTGCCAGCAGCCGCAATCCCCGTAGCGGGAGGGCCGATGGAACCGGGGAGCTGTTTTTT. It translates to CASSRNPRSGRADGTGELFF.

The rearrangement uses TRBV20-1 and TRBJ2-1, with 14 bases matching TRBD2. Germline loops: CDR1 DFQATT, CDR2 SNEGSKA (reference sequence). The CDR3 covers 16 residues. V shed 6 bases, J shed 7 bases, and the junction held 11 bases outside the gene matches. CDR3 sequence: CSAEGLAGGRGNEQFF. For the CDR3, the DNA is TGCAGTGCCGAAGGACTAGCGGGGGGCCGGGGGAATGAGCAGTTCTTC.

The sample holds many counts of this clonotype. V and J are TRBV20-1 and TRBJ1-2; no clear D gene. CDR1 is DFQATT and CDR2 is SNEGSKA in the germline V gene (reference sequence). The CDR3 length is 13 residues. V dropped 5 bases and J dropped 0 bases, with 10 bases sitting between them. CDR3 bases: TGCAGTGCTCCATTGGAAGCTAACTATGGCTACACCTTC. It encodes CSAPLEANYGYTF.

A note on this clonotype: It may be a read error: a sequence one base away is much more abundant. The rearrangement uses TRBV20-1 and TRBJ2-3; D unresolved. The germline gives CDR1 DFQATT, CDR2 SNEGSKA (reference sequence). V shed 1 base and J shed 5 bases, with 1 base lying between them. CDR3 size: 10 residues. CDR3: CSARGDTQYF. The CDR3 DNA reads as TGCAGTGCTAGAGGAGATACGCAGTATTTT.

Only a few counts were recorded for this clonotype. The V and J genes are TRBV15 and TRBJ2-7, with D possibly being TRBD1 or TRBD2 (5 bases each). Germline lookup yields CDR1 LNHNV and CDR2 YYDKDF (reference sequence). The V end lost 0 bases, the J end lost 4 bases, and 10 bases lay between the germline ends. The CDR3 is 14 residues long. CDR3 region: CATSRDEGTYEQYF. The CDR3 DNA follows: TGTGCCACCAGCAGAGATGAAGGGACGTACGAGCAGTACTTC.

Notes on this clonotype: A much larger clone lies one base from this, so it may be a read error. The rearrangement links TRBV5-1 to TRBJ2-7; TRBD1 matches 9 bases. J lost 2 bases, V lost 4 bases, and 10 bases had no gene match. Germline V gene data show CDR1 as SGHRS and CDR2 as YFSETQ. This CDR3 contains 16 residues. CDR3 coding DNA: TGCGCCAGCAGCGCCTCCACAGGGGGCGCAACCTACGAGCAGTACTTC. Its translation: CASSASTGGATYEQYF. Looking up the rest from reference TRBV5-1 and TRBJ2-7 gives the full variable domain: KAGVTQTPRYLIKTRGQQVTLSCSPISGHRSVSWYQQTPGQGLQFLFEYFSETQRNKGNFPGRFSGRQFSNSRSEMNVSTLELGDSALYLCASSASTGGATYEQYFGPGTRLTVT.

This clonotype was counted many times. The gene calls are TRBV4-1 and TRBJ2-2; unclear D gene. Trimming cost V 0 bases and J 4 bases, with 6 bases left between them. Germline lookup yields CDR1 MGHRA and CDR2 YSYEKL. The CDR3 contains 14 residues. For the CDR3, the DNA is TGCGCCAGCAGCCAAGATCCGGGCACCGGGGAGCTGTTTTTT. This sequence encodes CASSQDPGTGELFF.

This clonotype was observed many times. V gene TRBV11-2 combines with J gene TRBJ2-1; 7 bases match TRBD2. The CDR3 totals 16 residues. Germline CDR1 and CDR2: SGHAT and FQNNGV. The trim removed 2 bases at V and 2 bases at J, leaving 6 bases unmatched. The CDR3: CASSLRLAVTYNEQFF. The DNA of the CDR3 is TGTGCCAGCAGCTTAAGACTAGCTGTAACCTACAATGAGCAGTTCTTC.

The gene calls are TRBV24-1 and TRBJ1-5; D is perhaps TRBD1 (5 bases). This CDR3 has 15 amino acids. V was trimmed by 6 bases and J by 6 bases, leaving 17 bases between them. Germline CDR1 and CDR2: KGHDR and SFDVKD. The CDR3 sequence is CATSLWQGGGQPQHF. As DNA, the CDR3 is TGTGCCACCAGTTTATGGCAGGGAGGCGGTCAGCCCCAGCATTTT.

V gene TRBV6-5 combines with J gene TRBJ1-5; possible D gene TRBD1, 6 bases. Germline V gene sequence: CDR1 MNHEY, CDR2 SVGAGI. CDR3 length: 13 amino acids. The germline V and J ends were trimmed by 7 bases and 3 bases, with 10 bases remaining between them. CDR3 in amino acids: CASTRDTNQPQHF. The CDR3 DNA sequence: TGTGCCAGCACCCGGGACACCAATCAGCCCCAGCATTTT.

This clonotype was seen many times. The chain is built from TRBV11-2 and TRBJ2-5; TRBD1 is a possible D gene (7 bases). The germline V gene has CDR1 SGHAT and CDR2 FQNNGV. The CDR3 sequence is 16 residues long. V was trimmed by 1 base and J by 5 bases, leaving 17 bases between them. The CDR3 DNA is TGTGCCAGCAGCTTAGTCGGTCAGGGGGGAGGCGAGACCCAGTACTTC. Its protein product is CASSLVGQGGGETQYF.

This clonotype was counted at least ten times. J is TRBJ2-1 and V is TRBV20-1; TRBD2 might be the D (5 bases). The CDR3 runs to 12 residues. Trimming removed 4 bases at V and 3 bases at J, with 7 bases between. Germline V gene data show CDR1 as DFQATT and CDR2 as SNEGSKA (reference sequence). The DNA of the CDR3 is TGCAGTGCTACAACTAGCTACAATGAGCAGTTCTTC. It translates to CSATTSYNEQFF.

Many counts were recorded for this clonotype. The chain employs TRBV7-3 and TRBJ2-2; D call uncertain. Trimming took 1 base from V and 5 from J, leaving 5 bases between them. This CDR3 comprises 13 residues. The germline V gene encodes CDR1 SGHTA and CDR2 FQGTGA. CDR3 DNA: TGTGCCAGCAGCTTAAAGGATACCGGGGAGCTGTTTTTT. Protein: CASSLKDTGELFF.

This clonotype was seen only a few times. The chain has TRBV28 and TRBJ1-2; 7 bases are a match to TRBD1. Germline V gene data show CDR1 as MDHEN and CDR2 as SYDVKM. The CDR3 extends over 13 amino acids. The trim removed 5 bases at V and 9 bases at J, leaving 9 bases unmatched. CDR3 residues: CASSPDRRDSYTF. CDR3 sequence (DNA): TGTGCCAGCAGTCCGGACAGGCGAGATAGCTACACCTTC.

In its sample, this clonotype was seen many times. The CDR3 DNA reads TGTGCCAGCATAGGGGGAGGAGAAGGCGAGCAGTACTTC. This codes for CASIGGGEGEQYF. This chain connects TRBV2 to TRBJ2-7, with D perhaps assigned TRBD1 or TRBD2 (6 bases each). Germline CDR1 reads SNHLY; CDR2 reads FYNNEI. This CDR3 has 13 amino acids. The V end lost 7 bases, the J end lost 6 bases, and 16 bases lay between the germline ends.

V is TRBV7-9 and J is TRBJ2-5; 12 bases line up with TRBD2. The CDR3 consists of 16 residues. The germline V gene has CDR1 SEHNR and CDR2 FQNEAQ (reference sequence). V shed 1 base, J shed 5 bases, and the junction held 5 bases outside the gene matches. CDR3 nucleotides: TGTGCCAGCAGCTTAGGACTAGCGGGAGTGGGTGAGACCCAGTACTTC. Protein product: CASSLGLAGVGETQYF.

This clonotype was seen a handful of times. The rearrangement joins TRBV7-8 to TRBJ2-5; 7 bases match TRBD2. The germline gives CDR1 SGHVS, CDR2 FQNEAQ. Unmatched junction bases numbered 2, after V lost 5 bases and J lost 5 bases. The CDR3 is 12 amino acids. The CDR3 DNA follows: TGTGCCAGCAGCGAAGCGGGGGAGACCCAGTACTTC. Translating it yields CASSEAGETQYF.

This clonotype was seen many times. The CDR3 DNA sequence: TGTGCCAGCAGCCTCCGGGACATGCGCTATGGCTACACCTTC. Its translation: CASSLRDMRYGYTF. The rearrangement joins TRBV3-1 to TRBJ1-2; D is possibly TRBD1 (6 bases). Germline V gives CDR1 LGHDT, CDR2 YNNKEL (reference sequence). Between the trimmed V and J ends, which lost 4 bases and 4 bases, there was a span of 13 bases. The CDR3 is 14 residues long.